This TCR beta chain was profiled in a study of cytomegalovirus exposure and HLA in healthy donors. V lost 5 bases and J lost 4, with 6 bases in between. CDR1 is SGHTA and CDR2 is FQGNSA in the germline V gene. The CDR3 sequence is 12 residues long. Method: immunoSEQ multiplex PCR; TCRdb's copy keeps in-frame clones and lacks some. The data show about 330,000 clones, 87% seen once. On this clone itself: Its antigen remains unknown.

Findings and limits, study-wide: The study listed under 200 cytomegalovirus-associated TCR beta chains.

Sequenced material: PBMCs. The clonotype originates from a woman between 25 and 40 years old in good health and CMV-seropositive. The J gene is TRBJ2-1, the V gene TRBV7-2; no clear D gene. The CDR3 DNA follows: TGTGCCAGCAGCCCACGATACAATGAGCAGTTCTTC. It specifies CASSPRYNEQFF.